The clone carrying this T cell receptor (beta chain) was counted many times. With 2 bases clipped from V and 10 bases from J, the junction kept 20 bases outside the gene matches. Germline CDR1 and CDR2: KGHSH and LQKENI. The CDR3 totals 19 residues. This specimen comes from a study of T cells after yellow fever vaccination. TCRdb ran MiXCR on the 5' RACE reads and lists one entry per CDR3 protein. The sample carries about 69,000 distinct CDR3 sequences, around 6.2% recorded once. Sample: CD4+ T cells sorted from PBMCs, taken roughly 14 days after the first yellow fever vaccination. The sequence came from a man between 18 and 29 years old who received the YFV17D yellow fever vaccine. The genes are TRBV18 and TRBJ2-1, with 10 bases aligning to TRBD2. The CDR3 protein is CASSPSPVGLAGARVEQFF. In DNA, the CDR3 is TGTGCCAGCTCACCATCGCCAGTGGGGCTAGCGGGGGCCCGTGTCGAGCAGTTCTTC.